This T cell receptor (beta chain) came from a study of graft-versus-host responses after intestinal transplantation. Overall study context: Uniformly, recipients were administered anti-thymocyte globulin induction with subsequent tacrolimus and steroids for about 3 years.

Method: immunoSEQ multiplex PCR; TCRdb's copy keeps in-frame clones and lacks some. The data contain 95,000 to 150,000 clones, roughly 95% of them seen just once; the ten biggest clones take up roughly 3%. This clone has just one count. What it binds is not known. Germline CDR1 and CDR2: MNHEY and SMNVEV (reference sequence). The trim removed 5 bases at V and 7 bases at J, leaving 10 bases unmatched. This CDR3 has 16 residues. The V and J genes are TRBV27 and TRBJ2-1, with TRBD2 matching over 11 bases. The clonotype originates from a human donor who received an intestinal transplant. The source was unstimulated CD8+ T cells sorted from spleen or lymph node cells, collected before intestinal transplant. CDR3 nucleotide sequence: TGTGCCAGCAGTGGCAGAACTAGCGGGAGTTTTAATGAGCAGTTCTTC. Translated: CASSGRTSGSFNEQFF.